This T cell receptor (beta chain) was captured in a study of T cell repertoires in cytomegalovirus infection. This clonotype turned up a few times. Germline V gene lookup returns CDR1 KGHSH and CDR2 LQKENI. Trimming removed 2 bases from V and 9 bases from J; junction bases left unmatched: 7. CDR3 length equals 14 residues. A single record per CDR3 protein comes from TCRdb applying MiXCR to the reads. This table holds about 490,000 distinct CDR3 sequences, around a quarter found once. Sequenced sample: PBMCs. This sequence joins TRBV18 and TRBJ1-2; TRBD1 aligns across 9 bases. The sequence was obtained from a human donor in good health (CMV status not recorded). Some clones in this sample may be carry-over from other donors' samples. The CDR3 nucleotides are TGTGCCAGCTCACCATCGGGACAGGGTGGGCGCTACACCTTC. It yields the protein CASSPSGQGGRYTF.